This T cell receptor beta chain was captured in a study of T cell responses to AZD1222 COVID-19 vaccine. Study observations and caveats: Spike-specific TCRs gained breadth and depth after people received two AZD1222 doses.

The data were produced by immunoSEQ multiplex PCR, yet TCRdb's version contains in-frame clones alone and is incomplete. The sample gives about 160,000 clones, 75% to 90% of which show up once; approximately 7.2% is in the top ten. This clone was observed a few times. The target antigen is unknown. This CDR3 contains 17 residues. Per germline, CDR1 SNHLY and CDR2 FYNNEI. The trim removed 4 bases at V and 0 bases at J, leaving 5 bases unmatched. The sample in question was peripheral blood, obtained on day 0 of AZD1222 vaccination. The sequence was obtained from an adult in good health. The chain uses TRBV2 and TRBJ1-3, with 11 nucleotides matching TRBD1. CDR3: CASSGTGGPLSGNTIYF. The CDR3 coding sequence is TGTGCCAGCAGTGGGACAGGGGGCCCCCTCTCTGGAAACACCATATATTTT.